Below are 18 T cell receptor beta chains sequenced from a single sample in a study of OX40 agonist ivuxolimab in advanced cancers. Measured with immunoSEQ multiplex PCR; TCRdb has only the in-frame clones, and not every one. The sample lists under 80,000 clones; about 85% were seen once. Sequenced material: CD4+ or CD8+ T cells sorted from blood, taken in a trial of the OX40 agonist ivuxolimab. All receptors derive from an adult with an advanced solid tumor such as melanoma, head and neck, liver or kidney cancer.

The chain employs TRBV9 and TRBJ2-1; 7 bases agree with TRBD2. CDR3 length: 15 residues. Germline lookup yields CDR1 SGDLS and CDR2 YYNGEE. The trim removed 0 bases at V and 7 bases at J, leaving 7 bases unmatched. DNA for the CDR3: TGTGCCAGCAGCGTAGGGAGCGGGGCCTGGAATGAGCAGTTCTTC. This encodes CASSVGSGAWNEQFF.

The J gene is TRBJ1-2, the V gene TRBV19; D ambiguous. This CDR3 comprises 12 residues. V lost 6 bases and J 8 bases, leaving 13 bases between the germline ends. CDR1 is LNHDA and CDR2 is SQIVND in the germline V gene (reference sequence). Here the CDR3 reads CASRTSGGGYTF. DNA of the CDR3: TGTGCCAGTAGAACGAGCGGTGGCGGCTACACCTTC.

J is TRBJ1-5 and V is TRBV4-1; D perhaps matches TRBD1 (5 bases). The CDR3 consists of 15 residues. Germline V gene lookup returns CDR1 MGHRA and CDR2 YSYEKL. V lost 4 bases and J lost 11, with 21 bases in between. CDR3 protein: CASSPFGAGSQAQHF. CDR3 DNA sequence: TGCGCCAGCAGCCCTTTTGGCGCAGGGAGCCAGGCCCAGCATTTT.

This clone has just one count. The CDR3 spells CAISEGRDNEQFF. DNA for the CDR3: TGTGCCATCAGTGAGGGTCGGGACAATGAGCAGTTCTTC. The V gene is TRBV10-3, the J gene TRBJ2-1; D gene uncertain. Germline V CDR1 and CDR2: ENHRY, SYGVKD. The CDR3 runs to 13 residues. V shed 2 bases and J shed 5 bases, with 7 bases lying between them.

This sequence joins TRBV7-2 and TRBJ1-1; 7 bases agree with TRBD1. Germline trimming cut 3 bases from V and 4 bases from J; bases unmatched to any gene: 14. The CDR3 runs to 17 residues. The germline V gene has CDR1 SGHTA and CDR2 FQGNSA. The CDR3 nucleotides read TGTGCCAGCAGCTTCACGGGACAGTATAATACGGGCACTGAAGCTTTCTTT. It encodes CASSFTGQYNTGTEAFF.

The chain recombines TRBV11-2 with TRBJ2-7, with D perhaps TRBD1 (5 bases). Germline V lookup: CDR1 SGHAT, CDR2 FQNNGV. The ends were cut back, 2 bases at V and 6 bases at J, with 11 bases in the middle. The CDR3 covers 13 residues. The DNA of the CDR3 is TGTGCCAGCAGCTTACCAGGGTATCCCGAGCAGTACTTC. Its protein product is CASSLPGYPEQYF.

The chain is built from TRBV5-6 and TRBJ2-2; D possibly corresponds to TRBD1 (6 bases). The germline V and J ends were trimmed by 1 base and 3 bases, with 10 bases remaining between them. From germline, CDR1 is SGHDT and CDR2 YYEEEE. The CDR3 is made up of 15 amino acids. The chain's CDR3 is CASSLQGKYTGELFF. Here the CDR3 DNA reads TGTGCCAGCAGCTTGCAGGGGAAGTACACCGGGGAGCTGTTTTTT.

V and J are TRBV6-4 and TRBJ1-1; D is unresolved. V was shortened by 3 bases and J by 11 bases, with 19 bases between the two germline ends. Germline values: CDR1 MRHNA, CDR2 SNTAGT. This CDR3 comprises 14 residues. Here the CDR3 DNA reads TGTGCCAGCAGTGAAACAACTGGGTCGATTCGGGCTTTCTTT. This encodes CASSETTGSIRAFF.

Worth noting for this clone: Relative to the germline gene, one junction end is altered; a read error may explain this. The chain is built from TRBV2 and TRBJ1-4; D is perhaps TRBD1 (5 bases). Germline CDR1 SNHLY, CDR2 FYNNEI. The CDR3 sequence is 14 residues long. CDR3 protein: CASREGHANEKLFF. The CDR3 region has the DNA TGTGCCAGCAGAGAAGGACACGCTAATGAAAAACTGTTTTTT.

The gene calls are TRBV6-5 and TRBJ2-7; 11 positions match TRBD1. J was trimmed by 6 bases and V by 5 bases; bases with no gene match: 9. CDR1 and CDR2 (germline): MNHEY, SVGAGI. The CDR3 is 15 amino acids. The CDR3 DNA follows: TGTGCCAGCAGTACCCCCGGGACAGGGGGATCCGAGCAGTACTTC. Protein sequence: CASSTPGTGGSEQYF.

The gene calls are TRBV10-3 and TRBJ2-3; no reliable D call. Germline CDR1 is ENHRY and CDR2 is SYGVKD. The V end was cut by 3 bases, the J end by 4 bases, with 5 bases between. CDR3 length: 12 residues. CDR3: CAISDIADTQYF. CDR3 DNA: TGTGCCATCAGTGATATAGCAGATACGCAGTATTTT.

The chain uses TRBV5-1 and TRBJ2-3; TRBD2 aligns across 7 bases. Trimming removed 7 bases from V and 2 bases from J; junction bases left unmatched: 10. The CDR3 totals 15 residues. Looked up from germline, CDR1 is SGHRS and CDR2 is YFSETQ. The CDR3 spells CASGALGGTTDTQYF. The CDR3 bases are TGCGCCAGCGGAGCCCTGGGGGGGACCACAGATACGCAGTATTTT. The variable domain in full, with the rest retrieved from reference TRBV5-1 and TRBJ2-3, is KAGVTQTPRYLIKTRGQQVTLSCSPISGHRSVSWYQQTPGQGLQFLFEYFSETQRNKGNFPGRFSGRQFSNSRSEMNVSTLELGDSALYLCASGALGGTTDTQYFGPGTRLTVL.

This rearrangement joins TRBV25-1 to TRBJ2-7; 9 positions match TRBD2. V dropped 2 bases and J dropped 6; count of bases not matched to a gene: 8. The length of the CDR3 is 15 residues. Germline values: CDR1 MGHDK, CDR2 SYGVNS. The CDR3 is CASSEPGLAGPEQYF. The CDR3 bases are TGTGCCAGCAGTGAACCCGGGCTAGCGGGACCCGAGCAGTACTTC.

This clone was seen once. V gene TRBV7-2 combines with J gene TRBJ2-1; 7 nucleotides align to TRBD1. The CDR3 is 13 residues long. The germline V gene has CDR1 SGHTA and CDR2 FQGNSA. V was clipped by 5 bases and J by 10 bases; unmatched bases: 8. DNA of the CDR3: TGTGCCAGCAGCCCAGCCTGGACAGGAGAGCAGTTCTTC. As protein: CASSPAWTGEQFF. The full variable domain, with the rest looked up from reference TRBV7-2 and TRBJ2-1, is GAGVSQSPSNKVTEKGKDVELRCDPISGHTALYWYRQSLGQGLEFLIYFQGNSAPDKSGLPSDRFSAERTGGSVSTLTIQRTQQEDSAVYLCASSPAWTGEQFFGPGTRLTVL.

V usage is TRBV9 and J usage is TRBJ2-3, with TRBD2 matching 7 bases. The CDR3 length is 16 residues. Per germline, CDR1 SGDLS and CDR2 YYNGEE. V trimming: 0 bases; J trimming: 1 base; junction bases outside the gene matches: 5. This CDR3 reads CASSVVASGRTDTQYF. The CDR3 bases are TGTGCCAGCAGCGTAGTTGCTAGCGGACGCACAGATACGCAGTATTTT.

The chain links TRBV6-6 to TRBJ2-1; 11 positions agree with TRBD2. CDR1 and CDR2 from the germline V gene are MNHNY and SVGAGI (reference sequence). The length of the CDR3 is 12 residues. J lost 9 bases, V lost 6 bases, and 1 base had no gene match. This CDR3 reads CASRGLAVEQFF. CDR3 coding DNA: TGTGCCAGCAGGGGACTAGCGGTTGAGCAGTTCTTC.

J is TRBJ1-5 and V is TRBV15; D unclear. V dropped 4 bases and J dropped 3 bases, with 4 bases sitting between them. This CDR3 contains 12 residues. The V gene's germline CDR1 is LNHNV and CDR2 YYDKDF (reference sequence). DNA of the CDR3: TGTGCCACCAGCACCCCCAATCAGCCCCAGCATTTT. This translates into CATSTPNQPQHF. Based on the CDR3 plus reference TRBV15 and TRBJ1-5, the full variable domain is DAMVIQNPRYQVTQFGKPVTLSCSQTLNHNVMYWYQQKSSQAPKLLFHYYDKDFNNEADTPDNFQSRRPNTSFCFLDIRSPGLGDTAMYLCATSTPNQPQHFGDGTRLSIL.

CDR3 sequence: CASGLVLAGEGNEQFF. As DNA, the CDR3 is TGTGCTAGTGGTTTGGTACTAGCGGGAGAGGGGAATGAGCAGTTCTTC. The chain is built from TRBV12-5 and TRBJ2-1; 11 bases fit TRBD2. The CDR3 is 16 residues long. From germline, CDR1 is LGHNT and CDR2 FRNRAP. V was pared by 0 bases and J by 7 bases, with 5 bases of the junction left unmatched.